The 18 T cell receptor beta chains given below trace back to one sample, sequenced in a study of shared clonotypes between healthy human individuals. Sequencing used immunoSEQ multiplex PCR; TCRdb keeps in-frame clones, though not all of them. The repertoire includes about 2.4 million clones, approximately 93% of them detected once, and 0.36% sits in the top ten. Sequencing was done on a sample of naive CD4+ T cells from PBMCs. Noted subset: CD45RA+ positively selected. The source of these receptors is a man aged 18 to 30 in good health. Some clones in this sample may be carry-over from other donors' samples.

The chain has TRBV7-9 and TRBJ1-1; 9 bases map to TRBD1. CDR1 and CDR2 from the germline V gene are SEHNR and FQNEAQ (reference sequence). Trimming removed 1 base from V and 9 bases from J; junction bases left unmatched: 6. This CDR3 is built from 14 residues. CDR3 loop: CASSLDRGHQKAFF. Here the CDR3 DNA reads TGTGCCAGCAGCTTAGACAGGGGGCACCAAAAAGCTTTCTTT. The full variable domain, in which reference TRBV7-9 and TRBJ1-1 provide the parts outside the CDR3, is DTGVSQNPRHKITKRGQNVTFRCDPISEHNRLYWYRQTLGQGPEFLTYFQNEAQLEKSRLLSDRFSAERPKGSFSTLEIQRTEQGDSAMYLCASSLDRGHQKAFFGQGTRLTVV.

Worth noting for this clone: At the DNA level, this CDR3 is encoded by other sequences in the same sample as well. The genes are TRBV7-3 and TRBJ1-1; tentatively, D is TRBD1 (6 bases). Germline V gene data show CDR1 as SGHTA and CDR2 as FQGTGA. V gave up 6 bases and J gave up 4 bases, with 12 bases separating them. This CDR3 region has 13 residues. The CDR3 DNA sequence: TGTGCCAGCAGTCGGGGGGCCGGCACTGAAGCTTTCTTT. Translation gives CASSRGAGTEAFF.

In its sample, this clone was seen a few times. This chain links TRBV2 with TRBJ1-1, with D maybe TRBD1 (6 bases). Germline-derived CDR1 and CDR2 are SNHLY and FYNNEI. The CDR3 length is 13 residues. V was clipped by 9 bases and J by 0 bases, with 11 bases between them. This chain's CDR3 is CASRQDLNTEAFF. The CDR3 DNA reads as TGTGCCAGTCGACAGGACTTGAACACTGAAGCTTTCTTT.

The V gene is TRBV28, the J gene TRBJ2-2; D unclear. The length of the CDR3 is 12 residues. CDR1 is MDHEN, CDR2 SYDVKM, per germline. Between the trimmed V and J ends, which lost 9 bases and 5 bases, there was a span of 10 bases. CDR3 bases: TGTGCCAGTACCCGGTCGACCGGGGAGCTGTTTTTT. This encodes CASTRSTGELFF.

V usage is TRBV7-2 and J usage is TRBJ2-5; no firm D call. The V end was cut by 5 bases, the J end by 5 bases, with 15 bases between. The CDR3 runs to 14 residues. In germline, CDR1 is SGHTA, CDR2 FQGNSA. The CDR3 nucleotides are TGTGCCAGCAGCCCGCGGCCCGGACGCGAGACCCAGTACTTC. It translates to CASSPRPGRETQYF.

V is TRBV2 and J is TRBJ2-7; a weak D match, TRBD2 (6 bases). CDR1 and CDR2 from the germline V gene are SNHLY and FYNNEI. V was cut by 8 bases and J by 5 bases, with 13 bases left in between. The CDR3 extends over 12 amino acids. This CDR3 is CASSVGTDEQYF. CDR3 nucleotide sequence: TGTGCCAGCTCGGTAGGGACTGACGAGCAGTACTTC.

The chain couples TRBV6-6 to TRBJ1-1; D is uncertain. CDR1 and CDR2 from the germline V gene are MNHNY and SVGAGI (reference sequence). The V and J ends lost 6 bases and 2 bases respectively, with 10 bases between them. There are 13 residues in the CDR3. CDR3 sequence (DNA): TGTGCCAGCAGGGATGTTCGAAACACTGAAGCTTTCTTT. It encodes CASRDVRNTEAFF.

This clone has more than one count but fewer than ten. This chain uses TRBV9 with TRBJ1-1; 8 nucleotides agree with TRBD1. With 3 bases clipped from V and 7 bases from J, the junction kept 8 bases outside the gene matches. The germline V gene has CDR1 SGDLS and CDR2 YYNGEE. This CDR3 is 14 amino acids long. CDR3 sequence: CASSALQGVNEAFF. CDR3 in DNA: TGTGCCAGCAGCGCCTTACAGGGGGTCAATGAAGCTTTCTTT.

The chain has TRBV27 and TRBJ1-2; D may be TRBD1 (5 bases). CDR1 and CDR2 from the germline V gene are MNHEY and SMNVEV (reference sequence). The CDR3 spans 13 residues. V was trimmed by 2 bases and J by 5 bases, leaving 9 bases between them. CDR3 sequence reads: CASSLRGTYGYTF. The CDR3 region has the DNA TGTGCCAGCAGTTTAAGGGGAACGTATGGCTACACCTTC.

The J gene is TRBJ2-1, the V gene TRBV9; 7 bases align to TRBD1. CDR3 length equals 15 residues. Unmatched junction bases numbered 11, after V lost 4 bases and J lost 7 bases. CDR1 and CDR2 from the germline V gene are SGDLS and YYNGEE. CDR3 sequence reads: CASSPTGQSLNEQFF. The DNA of the CDR3 is TGTGCCAGCAGCCCAACGGGACAGTCCTTGAATGAGCAGTTCTTC.

The chain employs TRBV5-1 and TRBJ1-4; D perhaps matches TRBD1 (5 bases). The V and J ends lost 4 bases and 0 bases respectively, with 25 bases between them. Germline values: CDR1 SGHRS, CDR2 YFSETQ. The CDR3 contains 20 residues. The CDR3 protein is CASSRYRGTAVVATNEKLFF. The CDR3 DNA sequence: TGCGCCAGCAGCCGTTACCGGGGGACCGCGGTAGTTGCAACTAATGAAAAACTGTTTTTT.

The CDR3, as DNA: TGCGCCAGCAGCCAAAATCATGGCTATGGCTACACCTTC. Protein sequence: CASSQNHGYGYTF. The genes are TRBV4-3 and TRBJ1-2; D not certain. From germline, CDR1 is LGHNA and CDR2 YSLEER. The CDR3 contains 13 residues. Deletions cut 2 bases from V and 4 bases from J, with 8 bases between.

The V and J genes are TRBV28 and TRBJ2-4, with D possibly being TRBD1 or TRBD2 (5 bases each). Trimming removed 6 bases at V and 5 bases at J, with 17 bases between. The germline CDR1 and CDR2 sequences are MDHEN and SYDVKM. The CDR3 extends over 15 amino acids. As DNA, the CDR3 is TGTGCCAGCAGGAACGGTGGGGGTTCGGAAAACATTCAGTACTTC. Its protein is CASRNGGGSENIQYF.

This clone was detected a few times. This chain joins TRBV6-1 and TRBJ2-7, with D unresolved. Trimming stripped 8 bases from V and 2 bases from J, with 19 bases between. This CDR3 is built from 15 residues. Germline CDR1 is MNHNS and CDR2 is SASEGT. The CDR3 sequence: CASGGWSSRAYEQYF. CDR3 DNA sequence: TGTGCCAGCGGCGGTTGGTCCAGTCGGGCCTACGAGCAGTACTTC.

The chain combines TRBV28 with TRBJ1-2; D uncertain. The germline V gene encodes CDR1 MDHEN and CDR2 SYDVKM. CDR3 size: 10 residues. V was trimmed by 5 bases and J by 7 bases, leaving 5 bases between them. This CDR3 reads CASSRSGYTF. CDR3 nucleotide sequence: TGTGCCAGCAGTAGGTCTGGCTACACCTTC.

The chain uses TRBV27 and TRBJ1-2, with D hard to call. Germline loops: CDR1 MNHEY, CDR2 SMNVEV (reference sequence). The CDR3 loop spans 15 amino acids. V dropped 8 bases and J dropped 2 bases, with 18 bases sitting between them. The CDR3 sequence: CASLPPPAINYGYTF. CDR3 nucleotide sequence: TGTGCCAGCCTGCCACCTCCAGCAATCAACTATGGCTACACCTTC.

The V and J genes are TRBV4-3 and TRBJ2-7; possibly TRBD2 for D (5 bases). This CDR3 is 13 amino acids long. Trimming took off 2 bases at V and 5 bases at J, with 10 bases between the two ends. Germline CDR1 reads LGHNA; CDR2 reads YSLEER. CDR3 region: CASSQLLGHEQYF. The CDR3 nucleotides are TGCGCCAGCAGCCAATTACTAGGCCACGAGCAGTACTTC.

The count of this clone is one. The sample carries other DNA sequences with the same CDR3. The genes are TRBV5-1 and TRBJ2-3; 12 bases are a match to TRBD2. The CDR3 has 17 amino acids. V lost 4 bases, J lost 1 base, and 7 bases stayed unmatched. Germline CDR1 and CDR2: SGHRS and YFSETQ. The CDR3 loop reads CASSLGLAGRGTDTQYF. CDR3 bases: TGCGCCAGCAGCCTCGGACTAGCGGGACGGGGCACAGATACGCAGTATTTT.